The clone carrying this T cell receptor beta chain has only a few counts. Antigen specificity is unknown. CDR3 length: 14 residues. The ends were cut back, 6 bases at V and 3 bases at J, with 15 bases in the middle. CDR1 is LNHDA and CDR2 is SQIVND in the germline V gene (reference sequence). These data originate in a study of T-cell memory formation after mild COVID-19. Study-wide results and caveats: Whereas later expanders leaned CD4+, clones contracting day 15 to 85 showed a balanced CD4/CD8 makeup.

Each CDR3 protein gets one entry after TCRdb re-called the 5' RACE reads with MiXCR. The table records under 600,000 distinct CDR3 sequences, roughly 20% of them present only once. This TCR came from an adult woman who had mild COVID-19 (a few samples of this study predate the infection). Cell type and time point are not known. The source material was PBMCs or a T cell subset sorted from them (not recorded which). This chain joins TRBV19 and TRBJ2-7, with unresolved D. In DNA form, the CDR3 reads TGTGCCAGTAGGCCAACGGGCCACCTCTACGAGCAGTACTTC. Residues: CASRPTGHLYEQYF.